This T cell receptor (beta chain) stems from a study of hypomethylating agent response in myelodysplastic syndrome. Study context: Complete response or hematologic improvement counted as response; others were non-responders.

The CDR3 is made up of 13 amino acids. Trimming removed 0 bases from V and 3 bases from J, with 8 bases in between. Germline loops: CDR1 SQVTM, CDR2 ANQGSEA. Whole-study findings and limits: More novel clonotypes appeared in responders; more contracted clonotypes appeared in non-responders after treatment. No significant post-treatment change in richness, rarefaction diversity or clonality, across all patients or response groups.

In the case of this clone: Its antigen remains unknown.

TCRdb keeps only in-frame clones here, not all; method: immunoSEQ multiplex PCR. In the table there are 5,500 to 6,000 clones, around 87% of which are singletons. The chain is built from TRBV29-1 and TRBJ1-2, with D unresolved. Specimen: bone marrow, collected before or after starting hypomethylating agent treatment for myelodysplastic syndrome (not recorded which). This sequence originates from a human donor with myelodysplastic syndrome. The CDR3 spells CSVEDGLDYGYTF. In nucleotides, the CDR3 is TGCAGCGTTGAAGATGGGCTTGACTATGGCTACACCTTC. The complete variable domain, with remaining parts taken from reference TRBV29-1 and TRBJ1-2, reads SAVISQKPSRDICQRGTSLTIQCQVDSQVTMMFWYRQQPGQSLTLIATANQGSEATYESGFVIDKFPISRPNLTFSTLTVSNMSPEDSSIYLCSVEDGLDYGYTFGSGTRLTVV.